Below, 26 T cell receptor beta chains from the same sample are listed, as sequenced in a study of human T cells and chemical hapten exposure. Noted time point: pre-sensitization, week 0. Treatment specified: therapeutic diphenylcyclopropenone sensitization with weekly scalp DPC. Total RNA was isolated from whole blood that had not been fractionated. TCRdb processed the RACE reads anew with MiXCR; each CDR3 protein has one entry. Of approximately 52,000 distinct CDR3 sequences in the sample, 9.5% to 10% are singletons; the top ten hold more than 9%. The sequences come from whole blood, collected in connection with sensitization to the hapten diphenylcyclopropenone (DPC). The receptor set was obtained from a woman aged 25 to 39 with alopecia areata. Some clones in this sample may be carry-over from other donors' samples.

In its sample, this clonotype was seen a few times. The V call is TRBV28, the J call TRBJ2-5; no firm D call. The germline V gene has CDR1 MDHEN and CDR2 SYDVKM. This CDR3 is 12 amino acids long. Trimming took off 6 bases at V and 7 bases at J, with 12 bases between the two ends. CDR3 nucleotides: TGTGCCAGCAGGGACCCCAACGGGACCCAGTACTTC. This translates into CASRDPNGTQYF.

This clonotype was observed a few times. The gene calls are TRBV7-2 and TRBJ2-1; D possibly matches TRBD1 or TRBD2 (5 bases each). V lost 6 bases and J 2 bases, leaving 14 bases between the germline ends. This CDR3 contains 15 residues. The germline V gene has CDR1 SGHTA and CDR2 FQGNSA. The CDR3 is CASSSPGRTYNEQFF. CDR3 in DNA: TGTGCCAGCAGTAGTCCGGGACGGACCTACAATGAGCAGTTCTTC. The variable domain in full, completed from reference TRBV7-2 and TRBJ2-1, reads GAGVSQSPSNKVTEKGKDVELRCDPISGHTALYWYRQSLGQGLEFLIYFQGNSAPDKSGLPSDRFSAERTGGSVSTLTIQRTQQEDSAVYLCASSSPGRTYNEQFFGPGTRLTVL.

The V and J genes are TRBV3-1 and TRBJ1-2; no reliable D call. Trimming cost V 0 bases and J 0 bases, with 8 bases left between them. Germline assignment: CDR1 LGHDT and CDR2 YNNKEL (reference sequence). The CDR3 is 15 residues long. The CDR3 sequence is CASSQDMTANYGYTF. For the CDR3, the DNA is TGTGCCAGCAGCCAAGATATGACGGCTAACTATGGCTACACCTTC.

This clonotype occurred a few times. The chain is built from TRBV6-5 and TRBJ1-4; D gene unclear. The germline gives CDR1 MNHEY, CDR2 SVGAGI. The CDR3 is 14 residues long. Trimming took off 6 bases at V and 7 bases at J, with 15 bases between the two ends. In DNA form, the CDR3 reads TGTGCCAGCAGCTCCGCGGGCATCGGTGAAAAACTGTTTTTT. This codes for CASSSAGIGEKLFF.

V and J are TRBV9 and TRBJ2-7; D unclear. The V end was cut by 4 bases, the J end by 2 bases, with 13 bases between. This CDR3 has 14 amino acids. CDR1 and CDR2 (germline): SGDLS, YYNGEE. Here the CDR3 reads CASSPLNRAYEQYF. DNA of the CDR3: TGTGCCAGCAGCCCACTGAACAGAGCCTACGAGCAGTACTTC. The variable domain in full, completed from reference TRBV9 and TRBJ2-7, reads DSGVTQTPKHLITATGQRVTLRCSPRSGDLSVYWYQQSLDQGLQFLIQYYNGEERAKGNILERFSAQQFPDLHSELNLSSLELGDSALYFCASSPLNRAYEQYFGPGTRLTVT.

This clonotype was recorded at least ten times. The DNA of the CDR3 is TGCGCCAGCAGCCAAGCTTTGAGAGTGGCCAATGAGCAGTTCTTC. As protein: CASSQALRVANEQFF. The genes are TRBV4-3 and TRBJ2-1; D gene unclear. This CDR3 has 15 amino acids. Between the trimmed V and J ends, which lost 1 base and 6 bases, there was a span of 13 bases. Germline CDR1 is LGHNA and CDR2 is YSLEER.

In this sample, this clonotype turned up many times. The CDR3 DNA sequence: TGTGCCAGCAGCATTAGCGGGGGCTACAATGAGCAGTTCTTC. The encoded protein is CASSISGGYNEQFF. The chain is built from TRBV7-2 and TRBJ2-1; 9 nucleotides match TRBD2. Trimming removed 5 bases from V and 3 bases from J; junction bases left unmatched: 2. Germline assignment: CDR1 SGHTA and CDR2 FQGNSA. The CDR3 length is 14 residues.

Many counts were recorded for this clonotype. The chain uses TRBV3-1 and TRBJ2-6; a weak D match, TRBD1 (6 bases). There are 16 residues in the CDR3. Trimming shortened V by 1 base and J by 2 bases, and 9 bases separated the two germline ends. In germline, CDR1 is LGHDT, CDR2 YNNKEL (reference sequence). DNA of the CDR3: TGTGCCAGCAGCCAAGGCGGACAGACTGGGGCCAACGTCCTGACTTTC. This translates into CASSQGGQTGANVLTF.

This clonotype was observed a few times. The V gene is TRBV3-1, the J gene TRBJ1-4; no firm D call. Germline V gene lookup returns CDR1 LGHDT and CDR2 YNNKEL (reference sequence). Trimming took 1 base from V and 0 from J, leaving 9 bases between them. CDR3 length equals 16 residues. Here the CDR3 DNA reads TGTGCCAGCAGCCAAGGACAAGTATCAACTAATGAAAAACTGTTTTTT. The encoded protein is CASSQGQVSTNEKLFF.

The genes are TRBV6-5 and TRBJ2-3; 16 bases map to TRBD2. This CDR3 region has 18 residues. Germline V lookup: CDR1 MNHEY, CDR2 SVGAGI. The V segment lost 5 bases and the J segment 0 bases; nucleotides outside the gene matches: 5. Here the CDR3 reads CASSPGLAGGLSTDTQYF. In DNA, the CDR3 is TGTGCCAGCAGTCCGGGACTAGCGGGGGGGCTCAGCACAGATACGCAGTATTTT.

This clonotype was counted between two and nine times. CDR3 in DNA: TGTGCCAGCAGCTCGATGGGGGAGAGCAATCAGCCCCAGCATTTT. Protein: CASSSMGESNQPQHF. The chain joins TRBV6-1 to TRBJ1-5; a possible D gene is TRBD1 (5 bases). Germline V CDR1 and CDR2: MNHNS, SASEGT. Trimming removed 6 bases at V and 1 base at J, with 13 bases between. The CDR3 length is 15 residues.

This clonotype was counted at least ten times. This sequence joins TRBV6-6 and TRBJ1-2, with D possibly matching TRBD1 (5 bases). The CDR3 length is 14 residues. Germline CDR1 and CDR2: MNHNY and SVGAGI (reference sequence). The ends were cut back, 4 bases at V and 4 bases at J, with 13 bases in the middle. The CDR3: CASSSQDTFYGYTF. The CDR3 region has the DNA TGTGCCAGCAGTTCACAGGATACTTTCTATGGCTACACCTTC.

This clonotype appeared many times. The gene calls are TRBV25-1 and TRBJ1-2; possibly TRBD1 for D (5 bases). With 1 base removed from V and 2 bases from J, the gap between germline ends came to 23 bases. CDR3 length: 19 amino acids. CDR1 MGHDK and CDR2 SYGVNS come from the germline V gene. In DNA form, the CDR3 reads TGTGCCAGCAGTGAATTATCGGCGGAAACCCGGGGGTTAAACTATGGCTACACCTTC. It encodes CASSELSAETRGLNYGYTF.

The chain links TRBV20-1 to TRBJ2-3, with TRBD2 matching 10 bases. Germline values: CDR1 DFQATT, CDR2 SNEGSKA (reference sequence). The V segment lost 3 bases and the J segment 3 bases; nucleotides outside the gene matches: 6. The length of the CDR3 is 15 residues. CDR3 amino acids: CSASEGLALTDTQYF. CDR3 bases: TGCAGTGCTAGCGAGGGACTAGCGTTGACAGATACGCAGTATTTT.

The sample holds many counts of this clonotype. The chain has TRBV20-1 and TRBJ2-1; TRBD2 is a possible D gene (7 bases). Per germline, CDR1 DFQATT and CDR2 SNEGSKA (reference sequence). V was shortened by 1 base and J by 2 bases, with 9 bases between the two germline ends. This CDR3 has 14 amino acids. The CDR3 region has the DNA TGCAGTGCTAGAGTCGGGGGGCCCTACAATGAGCAGTTCTTC. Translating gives CSARVGGPYNEQFF.

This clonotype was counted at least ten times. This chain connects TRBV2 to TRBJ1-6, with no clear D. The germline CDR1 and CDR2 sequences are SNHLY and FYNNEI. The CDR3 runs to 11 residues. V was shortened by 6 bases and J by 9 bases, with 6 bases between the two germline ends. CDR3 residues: CASRGPSPLHF. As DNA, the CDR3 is TGTGCCAGCAGGGGTCCTTCACCCCTCCACTTT.

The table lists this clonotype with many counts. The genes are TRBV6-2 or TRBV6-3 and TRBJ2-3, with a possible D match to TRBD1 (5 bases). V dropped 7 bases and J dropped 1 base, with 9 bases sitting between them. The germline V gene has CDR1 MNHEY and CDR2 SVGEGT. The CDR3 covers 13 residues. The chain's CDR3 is CASMQGGTDTQYF. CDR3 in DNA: TGTGCCAGCATGCAGGGTGGCACAGATACGCAGTATTTT.

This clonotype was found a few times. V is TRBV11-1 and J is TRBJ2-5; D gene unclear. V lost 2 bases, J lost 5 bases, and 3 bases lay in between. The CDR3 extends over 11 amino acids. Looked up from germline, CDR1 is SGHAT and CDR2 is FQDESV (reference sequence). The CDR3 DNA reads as TGTGCCAGCAGCTTACTGGAGACCCAGTACTTC. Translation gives CASSLLETQYF. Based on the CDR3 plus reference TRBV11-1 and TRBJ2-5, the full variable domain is EAEVAQSPRYKITEKSQAVAFWCDPISGHATLYWYRQILGQGPELLVQFQDESVVDDSQLPKDRFSAERLKGVDSTLKIQPAELGDSAMYLCASSLLETQYFGPGTRLLVL.

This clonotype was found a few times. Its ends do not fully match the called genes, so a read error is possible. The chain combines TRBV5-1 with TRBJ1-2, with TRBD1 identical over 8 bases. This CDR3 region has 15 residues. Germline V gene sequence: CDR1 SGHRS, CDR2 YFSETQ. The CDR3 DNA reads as TGCGCCAGCAGCGGGTCCGGGACAGGACGCTATGGCTACAACTTC. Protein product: CASSGSGTGRYGYNF.

The CDR3 spells CASNRGLRNSPLHF. CDR3 bases: TGTGCCAGCAACCGAGGACTGAGAAATTCACCCCTCCACTTT. V is TRBV5-6 and J is TRBJ1-6; the D is unclear. CDR1 SGHDT and CDR2 YYEEEE come from the germline V gene. There are 14 residues in the CDR3. Trimming stripped 6 bases from V and 7 bases from J, with 14 bases between.

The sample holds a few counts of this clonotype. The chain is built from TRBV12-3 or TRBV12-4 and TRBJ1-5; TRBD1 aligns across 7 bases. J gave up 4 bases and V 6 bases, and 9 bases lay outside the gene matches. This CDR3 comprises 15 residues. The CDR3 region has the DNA TGTGCCAGCAGACAAGCCGGGACAGCGAATCAGCCCCAGCATTTT. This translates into CASRQAGTANQPQHF.

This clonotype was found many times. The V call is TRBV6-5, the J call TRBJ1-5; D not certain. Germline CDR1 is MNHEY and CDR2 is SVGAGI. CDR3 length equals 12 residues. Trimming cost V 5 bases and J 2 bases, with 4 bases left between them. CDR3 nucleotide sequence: TGTGCCAGCAGTCAGGGCAATCAGCCCCAGCATTTT. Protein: CASSQGNQPQHF.

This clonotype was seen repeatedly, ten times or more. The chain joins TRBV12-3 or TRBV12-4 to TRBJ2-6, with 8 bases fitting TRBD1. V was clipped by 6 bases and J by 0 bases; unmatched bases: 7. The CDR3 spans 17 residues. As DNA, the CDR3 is TGTGCCAGCAGGTATGACAGGGGTGGCTCTGGGGCCAACGTCCTGACTTTC. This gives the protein CASRYDRGGSGANVLTF.

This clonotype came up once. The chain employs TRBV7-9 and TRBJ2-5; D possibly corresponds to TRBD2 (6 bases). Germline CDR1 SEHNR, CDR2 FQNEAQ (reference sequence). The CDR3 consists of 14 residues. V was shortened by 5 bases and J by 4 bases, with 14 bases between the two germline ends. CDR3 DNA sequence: TGTGCCAGCAGCCCGCCCGCTAGCGCAGAGACCCAGTACTTC. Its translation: CASSPPASAETQYF. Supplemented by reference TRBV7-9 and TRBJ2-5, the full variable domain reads DTGVSQNPRHKITKRGQNVTFRCDPISEHNRLYWYRQTLGQGPEFLTYFQNEAQLEKSRLLSDRFSAERPKGSFSTLEIQRTEQGDSAMYLCASSPPASAETQYFGPGTRLLVL.

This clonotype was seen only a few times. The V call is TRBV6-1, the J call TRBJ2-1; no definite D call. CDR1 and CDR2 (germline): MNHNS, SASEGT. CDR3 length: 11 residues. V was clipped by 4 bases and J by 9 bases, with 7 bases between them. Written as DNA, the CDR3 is TGTGCCAGCAGTGGACATAGTGAGCAGTTCTTC. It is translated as CASSGHSEQFF.

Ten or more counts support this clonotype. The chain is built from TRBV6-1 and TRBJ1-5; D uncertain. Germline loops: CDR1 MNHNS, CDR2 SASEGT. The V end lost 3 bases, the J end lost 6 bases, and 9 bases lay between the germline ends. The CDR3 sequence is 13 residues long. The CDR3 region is CASSEWGGQPQHF. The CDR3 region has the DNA TGTGCCAGCAGTGAGTGGGGAGGTCAGCCCCAGCATTTT.